The text below deals with one T cell receptor (beta chain). Its specificity is unknown. These data originate in a study of cytomegalovirus exposure and HLA in healthy donors. As for the study in general: Within the Caucasian-associated ancestry cluster were around 80% of the roughly 400 genotyped donors. Findings and limits, study-wide: Later on, a genetic analysis was performed. It linked a missense variant in DCLRE1C with V- and J-gene trimming of TCR beta. As was reported, the HLA-A and HLA-B alleles of most subjects were accurately predicted from TCR beta sequences.

Vbeta (60) and Jbeta (13) primers were used in the PCR. Data came from immunoSEQ multiplex PCR; TCRdb stores just in-frame clones and leaves some out. This table has about 98,000 clones, 70% to 80% appearing once. Germline V gives CDR1 MNHEY, CDR2 SMNVEV (reference sequence). CDR3 length: 10 residues. The V and J ends lost 9 bases and 7 bases respectively, with 9 bases between them. This TCR derives from a man aged 18-30 years in good health and CMV-seropositive. This chain connects TRBV27 to TRBJ1-1; unclear D gene. The source material was PBMCs. The chain's CDR3 is CASGSGEAFF. The CDR3 DNA follows: TGTGCCAGTGGGTCAGGTGAAGCTTTCTTT.